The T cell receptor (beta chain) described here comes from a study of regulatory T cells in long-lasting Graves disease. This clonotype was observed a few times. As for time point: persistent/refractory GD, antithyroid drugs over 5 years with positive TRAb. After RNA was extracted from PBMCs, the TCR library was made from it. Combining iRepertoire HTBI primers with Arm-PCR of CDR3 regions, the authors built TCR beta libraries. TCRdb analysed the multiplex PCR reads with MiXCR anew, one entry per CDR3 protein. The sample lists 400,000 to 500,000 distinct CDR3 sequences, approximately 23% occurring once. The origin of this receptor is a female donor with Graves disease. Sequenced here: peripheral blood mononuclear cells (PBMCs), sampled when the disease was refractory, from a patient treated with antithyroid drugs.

DNA of the CDR3: TGTGCCAGCAGCTATAGACATATAACCTACGAGCAGTACTTC. It translates to CASSYRHITYEQYF. This chain links TRBV7-2 with TRBJ2-7; unclear D gene. In germline, CDR1 is SGHTA, CDR2 FQGNSA. The V and J ends lost 4 bases and 2 bases respectively, with 12 bases between them. CDR3 size: 14 residues.